Shown below are 16 T cell receptor beta chains from a single sample sequenced in a study of T cells after yellow fever vaccination. TCRdb reprocessed the 5' RACE reads with MiXCR, giving one entry per CDR3 protein. There are roughly 400,000 distinct CDR3 sequences in the sample; approximately 18% occur only once, and about a sixth lies in the top ten. The sequencing used PBMCs, collected before the yellow fever booster vaccination. The source is a man between 18 and 29 years old who received the YFV17D yellow fever vaccine.

There are a few counts of this clonotype. The chain recombines TRBV29-1 with TRBJ2-2; TRBD1 is a possible D gene (5 bases). The CDR3 is 14 amino acids. Germline CDR1 reads SQVTM; CDR2 reads ANQGSEA. With 4 bases removed from V and 4 bases from J, the gap between germline ends came to 13 bases. CDR3 in DNA: TGCAGCGTTGTGGGGCGCGTGGGCACCGGGGAGCTGTTTTTT. Residues: CSVVGRVGTGELFF.

Only a few counts were recorded for this clonotype. The rearrangement links TRBV7-6 to TRBJ2-2; D not resolved. There are 12 residues in the CDR3. Per germline, CDR1 SGHVS and CDR2 FNYEAQ. V gave up 5 bases and J gave up 6 bases, with 7 bases separating them. In DNA, the CDR3 is TGTGCCAGCAGCACGGACGCCGGGGAGCTGTTTTTT. Protein product: CASSTDAGELFF.

This clonotype was detected ten times or more. V and J are TRBV7-2 and TRBJ2-7; 8 bases are a match to TRBD2. V was clipped by 1 base and J by 7 bases; unmatched bases: 9. CDR3 size: 15 residues. CDR1 SGHTA and CDR2 FQGNSA come from the germline V gene. The CDR3 protein is CASSLGGGTSGEQYF. The DNA for the CDR3 is TGTGCCAGCAGCTTAGGCGGGGGGACTTCGGGGGAGCAGTACTTC.

This clonotype has ten or more counts. J is TRBJ1-4 and V is TRBV4-3, with TRBD1 matching over 9 bases. After removal of 1 base from V and 8 bases from J, the junction contained 8 bases not matched to a gene. CDR1 and CDR2 from the germline V gene are LGHNA and YSLEER. This CDR3 has 16 amino acids. The CDR3 is CASSQGVGQGSEKLFF. The CDR3 nucleotides read TGCGCCAGCAGCCAAGGTGTGGGACAGGGAAGCGAAAAACTGTTTTTT.

The rearrangement links TRBV29-1 to TRBJ2-1; the D gene could be TRBD1 or TRBD2 (6 bases each). Between the trimmed V and J ends, which lost 4 bases and 13 bases, there was a span of 17 bases. The germline V gene has CDR1 SQVTM and CDR2 ANQGSEA. The CDR3 covers 12 residues. The CDR3 region is CSVGPTGDKQFF. As DNA, the CDR3 is TGCAGCGTTGGGCCAACGGGGGACAAACAGTTCTTC.

The rearrangement uses TRBV9 and TRBJ1-3; D remains ambiguous. CDR1 and CDR2 (germline): SGDLS, YYNGEE. The CDR3 has 16 amino acids. V was shortened by 3 bases and J by 0 bases, with 13 bases between the two germline ends. The CDR3 DNA is TGTGCCAGCAGCGCCAGGACGGGCCTCTCTGGAAACACCATATATTTT. Translating gives CASSARTGLSGNTIYF.

This chain joins TRBV15 and TRBJ2-7; D remains unclear. The length of the CDR3 is 14 residues. Germline V gene data show CDR1 as LNHNV and CDR2 as YYDKDF (reference sequence). V dropped 3 bases and J dropped 6 bases, with 15 bases sitting between them. CDR3 residues: CATSSGSGPAEQYV. Written as DNA, the CDR3 is TGTGCCACCAGCAGTGGCTCCGGACCTGCCGAGCAGTACGTC.

CDR3 sequence reads: CASRPSYPLQGATEAFF. The DNA of the CDR3 is TGTGCAAGTCGCCCATCTTATCCCCTCCAGGGGGCCACTGAAGCTTTCTTT. This sequence joins TRBV12-2 and TRBJ1-1; the table calls TRBD1, which could not be checked here. TRBV12-2 is an annotated pseudogene. This CDR3 spans 17 amino acids.

This clonotype was recorded a few times. The chain joins TRBV5-6 to TRBJ2-7, with D perhaps TRBD1 (5 bases). V dropped 0 bases and J dropped 2 bases, with 6 bases sitting between them. Germline CDR1 SGHDT, CDR2 YYEEEE. The CDR3 is made up of 13 amino acids. DNA for the CDR3: TGTGCCAGCAGCTTGGGCAGGGCCTACGAGCAGTACGTC. Protein sequence: CASSLGRAYEQYV.

The chain links TRBV28 to TRBJ1-6; possibly TRBD1 for D (6 bases). The V end lost 1 base, the J end lost 6 bases, and 10 bases lay between the germline ends. CDR3 length: 15 residues. CDR1 and CDR2 (germline): MDHEN, SYDVKM. CDR3 sequence (DNA): TGTGCCAGCAGTTTATCGGTAGGGGGTAATTCACCCCTCCACTTT. This translates into CASSLSVGGNSPLHF. The full variable domain, in which reference TRBV28 and TRBJ1-6 provide the parts outside the CDR3, is DVKVTQSSRYLVKRTGEKVFLECVQDMDHENMFWYRQDPGLGLRLIYFSYDVKMKEKGDIPEGYSVSREKKERFSLILESASTNQTSMYLCASSLSVGGNSPLHFGNGTRLTVT.

This chain uses TRBV12-3 or TRBV12-4 with TRBJ2-6, with TRBD1 matching over 7 bases. CDR3 size: 19 residues. With 3 bases clipped from V and 0 bases from J, the junction kept 11 bases outside the gene matches. CDR3 DNA: TGTGCCAGCAGTTTCACTCCCGGGACAGAGTTCTCTGGGGCCAACGTCCTGACTTTC. Translated, it gives CASSFTPGTEFSGANVLTF.

The rearrangement uses TRBV7-2 and TRBJ2-3, with TRBD2 matching over 7 bases. CDR3 size: 18 residues. Germline V CDR1 and CDR2: SGHTA, FQGNSA. V lost 2 bases, J lost 4 bases, and 15 bases stayed unmatched. CDR3 residues: CASSLSSRERGAADTQYF. The CDR3 DNA is TGTGCCAGCAGCTTAAGTAGCCGAGAGCGGGGAGCGGCAGATACGCAGTATTTT.

For the CDR3, the DNA is TGTGCCAGCGGAGAGAGCTCCTATAATTCACCCCTCCACTTT. This gives the protein CASGESSYNSPLHF. The V call is TRBV12-3 or TRBV12-4, the J call TRBJ1-6; D gene ambiguous. Trimming removed 8 bases from V and 0 bases from J, with 8 bases in between. The CDR3 has 14 amino acids.

The V call is TRBV7-2, the J call TRBJ2-5; D could derive from TRBD1 or TRBD2 (5 bases each). Germline values: CDR1 SGHTA, CDR2 FQGNSA. The CDR3 spans 15 residues. V gave up 3 bases and J gave up 4 bases, with 15 bases separating them. DNA of the CDR3: TGTGCCAGCAGCTTCGAACTCACTAGGGGAGAGACCCAGTACTTC. Amino acids: CASSFELTRGETQYF.

This clonotype was seen ten or more times. The rearrangement uses TRBV12-3 or TRBV12-4 and TRBJ2-7, with 9 bases lining up with TRBD2. V was clipped by 6 bases and J by 0 bases; unmatched bases: 6. This CDR3 has 15 residues. This chain's CDR3 is CASSPSGDTSYEQYF. The CDR3 region has the DNA TGTGCCAGCAGCCCTAGCGGGGATACCTCCTACGAGCAGTACTTC.

The chain recombines TRBV7-2 with TRBJ2-5; 12 bases fit TRBD2. The trim removed 7 bases at V and 2 bases at J, leaving 5 bases unmatched. The CDR3 contains 15 residues. Germline CDR1 reads SGHTA; CDR2 reads FQGNSA. CDR3 region: CASKTSGGTQETQYF. In DNA, the CDR3 is TGTGCCAGCAAGACTAGCGGGGGAACTCAAGAGACCCAGTACTTC.